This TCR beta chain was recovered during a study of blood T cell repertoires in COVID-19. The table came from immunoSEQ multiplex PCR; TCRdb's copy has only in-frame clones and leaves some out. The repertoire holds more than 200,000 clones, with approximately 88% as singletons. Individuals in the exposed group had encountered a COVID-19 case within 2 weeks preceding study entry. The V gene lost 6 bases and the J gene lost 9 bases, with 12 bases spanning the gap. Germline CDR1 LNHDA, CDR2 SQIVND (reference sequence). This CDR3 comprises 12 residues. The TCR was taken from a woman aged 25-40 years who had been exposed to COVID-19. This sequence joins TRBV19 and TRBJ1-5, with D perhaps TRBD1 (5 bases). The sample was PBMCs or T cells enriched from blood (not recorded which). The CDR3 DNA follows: TGTGCCAGTAGCGGGGGGAGAACGCCCCAGCATTTT. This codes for CASSGGRTPQHF.